These T cell receptor beta chains were read from a single sample in a study of PD-L1 blockade in urothelial cancer. Clones were read by immunoSEQ multiplex PCR, and TCRdb kept only the in-frame ones, dropping some. The sample holds around 100,000 clones; 75% to 95% are singletons and the top ten take around 4%. This specimen was PBMCs, taken around atezolizumab (anti-PD-L1) treatment. All receptors derive from a man in his 60s with urothelial cancer. The CDR3 runs from the conserved cysteine through the conserved F or W. The D gene is left open where the match is weak. Clone size is given for some rows only: seen once, a few or many times, or a class if the clone is expanded.

clone size: .
J gene: TRBJ1-1
D gene: .
V gene: TRBV14
CDR3 protein: CASSQISSGRGAEAFF
CDR3 DNA: TGTGCCAGCAGCCAAATTTCCTCCGGGAGGGGGGCTGAAGCTTTCTTT

clone size: .
J gene: TRBJ1-2
D gene: .
V gene: TRBV6-1
CDR3 protein: CASSEGLVQGGVLGYGYTF
CDR3 DNA: TGTGCCAGCAGTGAAGGGCTGGTGCAGGGAGGGGTCCTGGGCTATGGCTACACCTTC

clone size: .
J gene: TRBJ1-4
D gene: TRBD1
V gene: TRBV30
CDR3 protein: CAWSPDRGGGEKLFF
CDR3 DNA: TGTGCCTGGAGTCCGGACAGGGGGGGAGGCGAAAAACTGTTTTTT

clone size: .
J gene: TRBJ2-7
D gene: TRBD2
V gene: TRBV5-5
CDR3 protein: CASSLDSGGTYEQYF
CDR3 DNA: TGTGCCAGCAGCTTGGATTCGGGGGGGACCTACGAGCAGTACTTC

clone size: .
J gene: TRBJ2-5
D gene: TRBD2
V gene: TRBV9
CDR3 protein: CASSGSGILGETQYF
CDR3 DNA: TGTGCCAGCAGCGGTAGCGGGATTTTGGGAGAGACCCAGTACTTC

clone size: .
J gene: TRBJ1-2
D gene: TRBD1
V gene: TRBV7-7
CDR3 protein: CASRYRGAGGCGICGYTF
CDR3 DNA: TGTGCTAGCAGGTATAGGGGTGCAGGGGGCTGCGGGATTTGCGGCTACACCTTC

clone size: once
J gene: TRBJ1-5
D gene: .
V gene: TRBV19
CDR3 protein: CASSSSGQPQHF
CDR3 DNA: TGTGCCAGTAGTAGTTCAGGCCAGCCCCAGCATTTT

clone size: once
J gene: TRBJ2-7
D gene: TRBD2
V gene: TRBV5-1
CDR3 protein: CASSPGLASDEQYF
CDR3 DNA: TGCGCCAGCAGTCCGGGACTAGCCTCAGACGAGCAGTACTTC

clone size: .
J gene: TRBJ2-1
D gene: TRBD1
V gene: TRBV28
CDR3 protein: CASSSNTGGSYNEQFF
CDR3 DNA: TGTGCCAGCAGTTCCAATACAGGGGGCTCGTACAATGAGCAGTTCTTC

clone size: .
J gene: TRBJ2-3
D gene: TRBD2
V gene: TRBV28
CDR3 protein: CASSFASGSTDTQYF
CDR3 DNA: TGTGCCAGCAGTTTTGCTAGCGGGAGCACAGATACGCAGTATTTT

clone size: .
J gene: TRBJ2-7
D gene: TRBD2
V gene: TRBV5-1
CDR3 protein: CASSLGLAGGVAYEQYF
CDR3 DNA: TGCGCCAGCAGCTTAGGGCTAGCGGGGGGTGTCGCCTACGAGCAGTACTTC

clone size: .
J gene: TRBJ1-4
D gene: .
V gene: TRBV4-3
CDR3 protein: CASSQGPAGGPNEKLFF
CDR3 DNA: TGCGCCAGCAGCCAAGGCCCCGCAGGAGGTCCCAATGAAAAACTGTTTTTT

clone size: once
J gene: TRBJ2-7
D gene: TRBD1
V gene: TRBV6-5
CDR3 protein: CASSYSGTGPYEQYF
CDR3 DNA: TGTGCCAGCAGTTACTCGGGGACAGGGCCCTACGAGCAGTACTTC

clone size: .
J gene: TRBJ2-3
D gene: TRBD1
V gene: TRBV30
CDR3 protein: CAWSITGGDTQYF
CDR3 DNA: TGTGCCTGGAGTATCACAGGGGGAGATACGCAGTATTTT

clone size: .
J gene: TRBJ1-5
D gene: .
V gene: TRBV11-3
CDR3 protein: CASSSLNQPQHF
CDR3 DNA: TGTGCCAGCAGCTCACTAAATCAGCCCCAGCATTTT

clone size: .
J gene: TRBJ2-7
D gene: TRBD1
V gene: TRBV4-3
CDR3 protein: CASSSNRGTGGSRQYF
CDR3 DNA: TGCGCCAGCAGCAGCAATCGGGGGACAGGGGGCTCCCGACAGTACTTC

clone size: .
J gene: TRBJ2-2
D gene: TRBD1
V gene: TRBV2
CDR3 protein: CASSELGQGSGELFF
CDR3 DNA: TGTGCCAGCAGTGAGTTGGGACAGGGATCCGGGGAGCTGTTTTTT

clone size: .
J gene: TRBJ2-7
D gene: .
V gene: TRBV6-1
CDR3 protein: CASSERELVSYEQYF
CDR3 DNA: TGTGCCAGCAGTGAACGGGAGTTGGTCTCCTACGAGCAGTACTTC